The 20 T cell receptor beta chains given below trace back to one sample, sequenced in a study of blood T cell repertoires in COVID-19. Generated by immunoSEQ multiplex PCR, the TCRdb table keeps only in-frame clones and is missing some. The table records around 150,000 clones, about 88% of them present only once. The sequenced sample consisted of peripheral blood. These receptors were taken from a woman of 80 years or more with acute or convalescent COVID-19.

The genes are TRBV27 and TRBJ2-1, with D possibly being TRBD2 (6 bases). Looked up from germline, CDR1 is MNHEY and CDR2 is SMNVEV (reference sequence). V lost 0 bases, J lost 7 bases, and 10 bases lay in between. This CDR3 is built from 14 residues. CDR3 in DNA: TGTGCCAGCAGTTTATCAGGGAGGCCGAATGAGCAGTTCTTC. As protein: CASSLSGRPNEQFF.

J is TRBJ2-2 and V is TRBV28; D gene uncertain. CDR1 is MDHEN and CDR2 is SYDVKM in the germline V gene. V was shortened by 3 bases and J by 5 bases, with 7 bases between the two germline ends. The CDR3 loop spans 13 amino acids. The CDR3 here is CASSFRVTGELFF. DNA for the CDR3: TGTGCCAGCAGTTTCCGGGTTACCGGGGAGCTGTTTTTT.

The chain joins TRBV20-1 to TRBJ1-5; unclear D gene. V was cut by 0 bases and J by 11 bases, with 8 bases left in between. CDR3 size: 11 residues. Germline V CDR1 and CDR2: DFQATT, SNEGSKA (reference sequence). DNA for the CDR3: TGCAGTGCTAGAGATCCCCCAGCCCAGCATTTT. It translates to CSARDPPAQHF.

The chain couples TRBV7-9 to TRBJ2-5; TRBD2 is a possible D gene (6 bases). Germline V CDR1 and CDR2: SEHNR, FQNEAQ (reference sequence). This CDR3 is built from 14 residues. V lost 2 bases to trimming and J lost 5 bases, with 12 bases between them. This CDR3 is CASSLSGGVETQYF. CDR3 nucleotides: TGTGCCAGCAGCTTATCAGGAGGGGTCGAGACCCAGTACTTC.

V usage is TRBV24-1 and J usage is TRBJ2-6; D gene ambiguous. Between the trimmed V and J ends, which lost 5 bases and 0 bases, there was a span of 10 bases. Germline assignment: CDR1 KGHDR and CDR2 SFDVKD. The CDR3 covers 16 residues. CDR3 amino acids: CATSGTHPSGANVLTF. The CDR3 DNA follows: TGTGCCACCAGTGGCACTCACCCCTCTGGGGCCAACGTCCTGACTTTC.

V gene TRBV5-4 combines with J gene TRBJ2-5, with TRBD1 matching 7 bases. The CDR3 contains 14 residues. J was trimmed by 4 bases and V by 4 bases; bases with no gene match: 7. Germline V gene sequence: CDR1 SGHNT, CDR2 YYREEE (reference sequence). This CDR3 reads CASSVTGSGETQYF. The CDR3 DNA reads TGTGCCAGCAGCGTGACAGGGTCCGGAGAGACCCAGTACTTC.

CDR3 DNA: TGTGCCAGCAGCTCTAGCGGGAGCTCGAACACCGGGGAGCTGTTTTTT. Encoded protein: CASSSSGSSNTGELFF. The rearrangement links TRBV13 to TRBJ2-2; 10 nucleotides match TRBD2. This CDR3 has 16 amino acids. Germline CDR1 and CDR2: PRHDT and FYEKMQ (reference sequence). V lost 4 bases, J lost 0 bases, and 2 bases stayed unmatched.

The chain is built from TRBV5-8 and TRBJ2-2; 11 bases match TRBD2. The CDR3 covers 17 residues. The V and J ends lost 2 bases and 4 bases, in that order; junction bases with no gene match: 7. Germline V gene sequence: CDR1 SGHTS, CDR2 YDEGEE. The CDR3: CASSFEGTSGGTGELFF. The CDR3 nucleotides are TGTGCCAGCAGCTTTGAAGGGACTAGCGGCGGCACCGGGGAGCTGTTTTTT.

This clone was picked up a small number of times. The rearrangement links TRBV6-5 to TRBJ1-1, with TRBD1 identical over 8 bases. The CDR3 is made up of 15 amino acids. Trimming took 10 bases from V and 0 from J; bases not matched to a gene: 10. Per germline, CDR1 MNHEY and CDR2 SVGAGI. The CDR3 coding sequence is TGTGCCACCCGGACAGGGCCAAACATGAACACTGAAGCTTTCTTT. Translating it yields CATRTGPNMNTEAFF.

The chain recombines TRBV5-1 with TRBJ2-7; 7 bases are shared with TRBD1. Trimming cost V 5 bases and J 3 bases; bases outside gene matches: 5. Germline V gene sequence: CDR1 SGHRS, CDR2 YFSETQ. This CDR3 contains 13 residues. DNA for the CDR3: TGCGCCAGCAGTCCGGGACAGAGCTACGAGCAGTACTTC. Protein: CASSPGQSYEQYF.

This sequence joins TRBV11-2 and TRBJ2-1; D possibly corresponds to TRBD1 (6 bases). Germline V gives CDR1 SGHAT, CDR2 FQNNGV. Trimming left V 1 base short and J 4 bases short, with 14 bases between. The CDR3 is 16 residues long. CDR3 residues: CASSLGGAGAYNEQFF. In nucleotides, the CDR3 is TGTGCCAGCAGCTTAGGTGGGGCAGGGGCTTACAATGAGCAGTTCTTC.

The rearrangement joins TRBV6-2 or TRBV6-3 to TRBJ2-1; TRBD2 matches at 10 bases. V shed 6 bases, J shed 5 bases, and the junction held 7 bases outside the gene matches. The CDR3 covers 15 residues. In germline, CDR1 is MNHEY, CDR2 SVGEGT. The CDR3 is CASSNNLAGDNEQFF. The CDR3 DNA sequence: TGTGCCAGCAGCAATAACCTAGCGGGGGACAATGAGCAGTTCTTC.

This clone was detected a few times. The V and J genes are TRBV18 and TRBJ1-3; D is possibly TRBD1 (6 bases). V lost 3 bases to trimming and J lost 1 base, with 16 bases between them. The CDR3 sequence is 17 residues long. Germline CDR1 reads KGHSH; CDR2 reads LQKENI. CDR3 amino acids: CASSPNSIRGSGNTIYF. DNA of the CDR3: TGTGCCAGCTCACCGAACTCCATCAGGGGATCTGGAAACACCATATATTTT.

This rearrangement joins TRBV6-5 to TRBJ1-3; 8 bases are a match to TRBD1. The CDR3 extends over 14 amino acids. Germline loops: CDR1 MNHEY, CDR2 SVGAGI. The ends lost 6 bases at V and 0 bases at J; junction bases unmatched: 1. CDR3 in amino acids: CASRTGASGNTIYF. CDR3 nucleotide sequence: TGTGCCAGCAGGACAGGGGCCTCTGGAAACACCATATATTTT.

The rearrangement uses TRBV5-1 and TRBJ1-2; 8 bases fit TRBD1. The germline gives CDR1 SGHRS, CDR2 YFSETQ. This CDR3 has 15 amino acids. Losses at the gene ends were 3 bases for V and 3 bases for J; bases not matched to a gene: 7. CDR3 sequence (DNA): TGCGCCAGCAGCTCTGGACAGGGTTTGGACTATGGCTACACCTTC. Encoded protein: CASSSGQGLDYGYTF.

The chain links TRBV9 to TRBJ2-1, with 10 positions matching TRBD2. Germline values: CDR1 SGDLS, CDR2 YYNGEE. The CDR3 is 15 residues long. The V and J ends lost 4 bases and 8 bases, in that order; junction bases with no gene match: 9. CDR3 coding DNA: TGTGCCAGCAGCTTCCGTAGCGGGGGGTACGATGAGCAGTTCTTC. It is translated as CASSFRSGGYDEQFF.

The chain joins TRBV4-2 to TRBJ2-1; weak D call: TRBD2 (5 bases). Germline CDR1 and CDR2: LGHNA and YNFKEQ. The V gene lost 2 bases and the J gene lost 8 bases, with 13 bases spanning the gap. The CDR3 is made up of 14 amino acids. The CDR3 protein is CASSQMTMSDEQFF. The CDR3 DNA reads TGTGCCAGCAGCCAAATGACTATGTCCGATGAGCAGTTCTTC.

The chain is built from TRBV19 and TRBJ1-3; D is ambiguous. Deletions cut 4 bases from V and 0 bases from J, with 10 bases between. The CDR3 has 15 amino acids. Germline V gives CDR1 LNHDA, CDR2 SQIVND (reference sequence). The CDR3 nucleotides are TGTGCCAGTAGTAATGCCAGACTCTCTGGAAACACCATATATTTT. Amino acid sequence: CASSNARLSGNTIYF.

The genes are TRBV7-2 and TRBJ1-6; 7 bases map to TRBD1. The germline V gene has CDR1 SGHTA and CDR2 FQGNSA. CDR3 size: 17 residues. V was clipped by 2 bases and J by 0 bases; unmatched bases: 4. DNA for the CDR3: TGTGCCAGCAGCTTAACGGGACAGAGCTCCTATAATTCACCCCTCCACTTT. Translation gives CASSLTGQSSYNSPLHF. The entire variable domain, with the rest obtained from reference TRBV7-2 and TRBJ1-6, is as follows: GAGVSQSPSNKVTEKGKDVELRCDPISGHTALYWYRQSLGQGLEFLIYFQGNSAPDKSGLPSDRFSAERTGGSVSTLTIQRTQQEDSAVYLCASSLTGQSSYNSPLHFGNGTRLTVT.

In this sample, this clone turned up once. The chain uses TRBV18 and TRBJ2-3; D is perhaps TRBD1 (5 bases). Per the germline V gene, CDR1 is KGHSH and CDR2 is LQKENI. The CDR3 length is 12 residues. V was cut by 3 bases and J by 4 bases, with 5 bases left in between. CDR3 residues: CASSPRADTQYF. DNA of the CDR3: TGTGCCAGCTCACCCAGGGCAGATACGCAGTATTTT.